This T cell receptor (beta chain) came from a study of Graves' ophthalmopathy and Graves' hyperthyroidism. The V gene's germline CDR1 is SEHNR and CDR2 FQNEAQ (reference sequence). This CDR3 is 14 amino acids long. The ends were cut back, 5 bases at V and 1 base at J, with 12 bases in the middle. As to this clonotype: Its antigen is unknown.

Diagnostic conclusions were grounded in clinical symptoms, serum thyroxine, TRAb, thyroid ultrasound and orbital computed tomography. RNA transcripts were the source from which TCR beta CDR3 regions were amplified. The authors performed first-round RT-PCR with HTBI primers and then a second-round multiplex PCR. One entry per CDR3 protein results from TCRdb running MiXCR on the multiplex PCR reads. The repertoire holds about 620,000 distinct CDR3 sequences, about 20% seen once, with roughly 7.4% in the top ten. Study outcomes and limitations: The authors also found most expanded thyroid clonotypes above 0.001 frequency in blood.

The chain carries TRBV7-9 and TRBJ2-7; no definite D call. The sample comprised peripheral blood. The receptor was derived from a woman aged 18-35 years with stable Graves' hyperthyroidism. Some clones in this sample may be carry-over from other donors' samples. The DNA of the CDR3 is TGTGCCAGCAGCCGCCCACAGTGGTCCTACGAGCAGTACTTC. It codes for CASSRPQWSYEQYF.